The entry that follows covers one T cell receptor beta chain sequence. Its antigen has not been determined. There are no base qualities to consult, and no much larger clone falls within one base. The data belong to a study of cytomegalovirus exposure and HLA in healthy donors (dated by TCRdb to 2016 to 2017). For context, the study as a whole: According to an earlier analysis of around 600 of the donors, some 170 million T cells yielded 100 million or so unique TCR beta sequences and 276 Gb of sequence data. Around 300 gigabases of sequencing data and approximately 85 million unique TCR sequences were included in an early release covering under 650 HLA-typed donors. Because of strong linkage in the cohort, roughly five DR-DQ haplotypes were treated as single units for association and clustering. A separate validation cohort of 100 to 150 different subjects was used in addition to the 666-subject first cohort. Of the 350 to 450 genotyped donors, approximately 83% fell in the genetic ancestry cluster associated with self-reported Caucasian donors. Typing coverage differed by locus: A, B, C, DRB1 and DQB1 were typed in roughly 629-630 donors, DQA1 in about 500, DPA1 in some 610, and DPB1 in 400 to 490. Both class I and class II loci were covered by HLA typing, at four-digit resolution. The aim of the study was to test whether cataloging public T cell receptors could identify signatures of past pathogen exposure. In a later genetic analysis, genome-wide SNP genotypes for about 65% of the 666 donors were used, and that subset was treated as a discovery cohort. Donor age, sex, ethnicity and CMV serostatus were compiled alongside the repertoire data. To decide whether each TCR beta V gene segment behaved as functional or pseudogenic, an earlier analysis of approximately 600 of the donors relied on high-throughput TCR beta sequencing. Among some 400 genotyped donors of the cohort, an average of approximately 240,000 unique TCR beta nucleotide sequences was sequenced per donor, of which roughly 17% were non-productive. To predict cytomegalovirus infection status, the study combined high-throughput TCR immunosequencing, statistical association of individual TCRs with disease status, and machine learning. Every discovery cohort repertoire had been produced on one sequencing platform. The study profiled the T cell repertoires of about 720 subjects by immunosequencing and related them to cytomegalovirus serostatus. Rather than using new phenotypic data, the later analysis identified candidate immune exposures from TCR beta sequences and from how often those sequences occurred across donors. A later analysis re-examined previously published TCR beta repertoires from about 670 donors and added high-resolution HLA genotyping to investigate patterns of TCR occurrence. The paper as a whole reports these results and caveats: The study gave a list of around 170 TCR beta chains associated with cytomegalovirus. Compared with equally common non-associated chains, HLA-associated TCR beta chains in a later analysis were more clonally expanded and had lower generation probabilities. Across donors, most TCR sequences were observed very rarely, whereas some public TCRs were present in many individuals. A later analysis found that most CMV-associated TCR beta chains appeared HLA-restricted, with HLA associations seemingly driven largely by CMV exposure. Assigning TCR associations to individual alleles was difficult when HLA alleles, especially DR and DQ, strongly co-occurred. Linkage disequilibrium might explain the correlated functional status among segregating V segments, but an unknown experimental factor could not be excluded. In a later analysis, several top co-occurrence clusters were reported to appear linked to parvovirus B19, influenza, CMV and Epstein-Barr virus. CMV serostatus was the only immune exposure information available for the cohort. Three of the identified cytomegalovirus-associated TCR beta chains were confirmed in vitro to be specific for cytomegalovirus antigens. Cytomegalovirus status was reported to be diagnosed by the classifier with high specificity and sensitivity in both the original and validation cohorts. The cohort was sequenced for TCR beta chains only, and without alpha or paired-chain data the features that could be detected were limited. In a later analysis, about 16,000 TCR beta sequences were associated with specific HLA alleles at a false discovery rate of 0.05. In a later analysis, TCR association rates were found to vary across HLA loci, with the most associated TCRs seen for DRB1 alleles and the fewest for HLA-C alleles. According to a later genetic analysis, donors in an Asian-associated ancestry cluster had fewer N-insertions in productive TCRs than the approximately 610-donor mean. Some IMGT-functional V segments, including TRBV6-2 and TRBV6-3, could not be told apart with the 87-base-pair reads, so those segments were excluded. In a later genetic analysis, a missense DCLRE1C variant was associated with V-gene and J-gene trimming of TCR beta chains, and the association was replicated in an independent cohort. Seventeen rarely observed V segments, including chromosome 9 orphons, were excluded from the earlier analysis of approximately 600 of the donors because counts were too low. In an earlier analysis of approximately 590 of the donors, most TCR beta V segments were observed in productive rearrangements about 87% or about 30% of the time, broadly matching IMGT annotations. It was suggested by the authors that the approach could potentially be generalized to other disease states and immunological phenotypes. Presence/absence analyses assumed roughly uniform sequencing depth across donors, an assumption that may not hold. A further reported finding was that TCR beta sequences accurately predicted the HLA-A and HLA-B alleles for most subjects in the first cohort. A cluster of highly shared sequence variants was judged likely to represent a technical artifact of the sequencing pipeline. Because HLA typing was missing for some donors at each locus, association tests included only the typed subset.

There are 13 amino acids in the CDR3, from cysteine to phenylalanine inclusive. Left in the record is the CDR3 DNA by itself, 39 bases read in frame from the first base. CDR1 and CDR2 are drawn from the germline V gene: ENHRY, SYGVKD. Compared with germline, V lacks 6 bases and J lacks 10 bases; bases without a gene match: 3. The cohort consisted of 600 or so healthy bone marrow donors. At the time of sampling, every cohort member was nominally healthy, though immune exposures that went unrecorded were likely present. The donor was CMV seronegative and belonged to the group of approximately 320 seronegative cohort members. A peripheral blood sample was collected from each donor, and TCR beta sequencing was performed on peripheral blood mononuclear cells. The Qiagen DNeasy Blood Extraction Kit was used to extract genomic DNA from the blood cell samples. Libraries were built with the immunoSEQ multiplex PCR assay. For the multiplex PCR, a mixture combining 60 forward primers for TCR Vbeta segments and 13 reverse primers for TCR Jbeta segments was used. A multiplex PCR assay on genomic DNA amplified the CDR3 region of rearranged TCR beta genes. Amplified TCR beta libraries were sequenced as 87-base-pair reads on the Illumina HiSeq System. As for the authors' bioinformatics: In a later analysis, roughly 80 million unique TCR beta chains were counted across the roughly 670 repertoires, and approximately 9.9 million of these chains were shared by at least two donors. To remove PCR and sequencing errors, raw reads were error-corrected and collapsed into unique sequences using a nearest-neighbor algorithm that merged closely related sequences. CDR3 sequences were aligned to IMGT reference sequences to assign V, D and J gene segments. For a sequence to be retained, a match of at least six nucleotides was required to both a V gene segment and a J gene segment. Rearrangements were classified as productive when the CDR3 lacked stop codons and remained in frame with V and J, and all other rearrangements were classified as non-productive. Following IMGT convention, CDR3 was defined as the stretch from the second conserved V-encoded cysteine up to the conserved J-encoded phenylalanine. Sequences without an unambiguous match to a single V gene segment were excluded from the earlier analysis of almost 600 of the donors. In an earlier analysis of several hundred of the donors, V segments were called functional above 56.7% productive rearrangements and were called segregating when the between-donor standard deviation exceeded 5%. A statistical classification framework was built for diagnosing cytomegalovirus status from the catalog of TCR beta chain sequences. In a later analysis, TCR nucleotide sequences were compared against IMGT/GENE-DB human TR gene sequences so that V and J genes could be assigned. Using the TCRdist pipeline, a later analysis assigned CDR3 sequences along with most-parsimonious VDJ recombination scenarios. In a later analysis, every TCR beta chain was defined by the combination of its CDR3 amino acid sequence and its V-gene family, and reads without a unique V-gene family were dropped. As a way to deal with suspected cross-contamination and a sequencing artifact, a later analysis dropped 500 to 700 nucleotide sequences that were highly shared and had low generation probability. For each public chain, a later analysis derived a clonal expansion index from normalized ranks of inferred template counts within each repertoire. In a later analysis, generation probabilities were computed with a VDJ recombination model fitted to out-of-frame rearrangements, and the resulting probabilities were checked against IGoR. A later analysis scored TCR-TCR, TCR-HLA and TCR-CMV co-occurrence with hypergeometric tests, applying a repertoire-size bias correction to TCR pairs. To estimate false discovery rates, a later analysis permuted the HLA or CMV assignments 20 times. In a later analysis, co-occurring TCRs were grouped with DBSCAN, and TCRdist sequence similarity was added when clustering was performed within HLA-allele-positive subsets. Repertoires with fewer than 30,000 or more than 120,000 public chains, plus five repertoires with anomalous nucleotide sharing, were excluded from co-occurrence clustering. What TCRdb holds here is the immuneACCESS table cut down to in-frame rearrangements. Part of the clones is not present; checked against another copy, under half of the missing clones reflect an unresolved V gene, and the others are unexplained. V and J calls and clone size follow that table, whereas D and trimming were derived from the DNA. This sample is represented by about 62,000 clones; around 87% of them were singletons. Approximately 1.4% of the sample belongs to the ten largest clones.

The sequence joins TRBV10-3 to TRBJ1-6; 10 junctional bases match TRBD1. Sequencing was done on a sample of PBMCs. The clonotype comes from a man younger than 30 in good health and CMV-seronegative. The CDR3 region has the sequence CAIRTGGESPLHF. In nucleotides, the sequence is TGTGCCATCAGGACAGGGGGCGAATCACCCCTCCACTTT.